The 9 T cell receptor beta chains given below trace back to one sample, sequenced in a study of cytomegalovirus exposure and HLA in healthy donors (TCRdb year 2017). Receptor libraries were prepared by the immunoSEQ multiplex PCR assay. For the multiplex PCR, a mixture combining 60 forward primers for TCR Vbeta segments and 13 reverse primers for TCR Jbeta segments was used. Here the immuneACCESS table is served through TCRdb, limited to in-frame sequences with V and J called. Missing clones are a known gap in these copies; in checked studies unresolved V genes cover under half, and the rest lacks a known reason. The sample yields roughly 120,000 clones; over 80% were counted once. Of the sample, 0.2% to 0.3% falls within the top ten clones. The sample consisted of PBMCs. These TCRs come from a man over 45 in good health and CMV-seronegative.

This clone was seen a few times. The V gene is TRBV6-5, the J gene TRBJ2-1; 10 bases are a match to TRBD2. Germline assignment: CDR1 MNHEY and CDR2 SVGAGI. This CDR3 is 16 amino acids long. V lost 2 bases to trimming and J lost 4 bases; unmatched junction nucleotides: 5. As DNA, the CDR3 is TGTGCCAGCAGTTACCGTGGACTAGCGGTGTACAATGAGCAGTTCTTC. Protein sequence: CASSYRGLAVYNEQFF.

This clone was recorded only once. The chain is built from TRBV27 and TRBJ2-1; 13 bases line up with TRBD2. Trimming took 8 bases from V and 9 from J; bases not matched to a gene: 10. The CDR3 contains 15 residues. Germline lookup yields CDR1 MNHEY and CDR2 SMNVEV (reference sequence). CDR3 nucleotide sequence: TGTGCCAGCGGGGTACTAGCGGGGGGGCCGGGTGAGCAGTTCTTC. Translated, it gives CASGVLAGGPGEQFF.

The gene calls are TRBV11-2 and TRBJ1-1, with D perhaps TRBD1 (5 bases). This CDR3 region has 15 residues. Germline loops: CDR1 SGHAT, CDR2 FQNNGV. Trimming took off 1 base at V and 8 bases at J, with 17 bases between the two ends. As DNA, the CDR3 is TGTGCCAGCAGCTTAGCCAGAGGGGAGGGATGGGAAGCTTTCTTT. The encoded protein is CASSLARGEGWEAFF.

The V call is TRBV2, the J call TRBJ1-2; 8 bases agree with TRBD1. CDR3 length: 15 residues. Germline CDR1 reads SNHLY; CDR2 reads FYNNEI. Trimming cost V 7 bases and J 2 bases; bases outside gene matches: 9. The CDR3 bases are TGTGCCAGCAAGGGACAGGCTTCCACGAACTATGGCTACACCTTC. Translation: CASKGQASTNYGYTF.

The rearrangement joins TRBV30 to TRBJ2-6; D unclear. V was trimmed by 1 base and J by 4 bases, leaving 8 bases between them. From germline, CDR1 is GTSNPN and CDR2 SVGIG (reference sequence). This CDR3 has 14 residues. The CDR3 reads CAWSALGGANVLTF. The CDR3 DNA reads TGTGCCTGGAGTGCCCTAGGCGGGGCCAACGTCCTGACTTTC.

This chain connects TRBV30 to TRBJ1-2; D perhaps matches TRBD1 (5 bases). The germline gives CDR1 GTSNPN, CDR2 SVGIG (reference sequence). CDR3 length: 13 amino acids. V lost 0 bases and J lost 3, with 8 bases in between. The CDR3 DNA follows: TGTGCCTGGAGTGTAAGGGGTGACTATGGCTACACCTTC. It codes for CAWSVRGDYGYTF. The entire variable domain, with the rest obtained from reference TRBV30 and TRBJ1-2, is as follows: SQTIHQWPATLVQPVGSPLSLECTVEGTSNPNLYWYRQAAGRGLQLLFYSVGIGQISSEVPQNLSASRPQDRQFILSSKKLLLSDSGFYLCAWSVRGDYGYTFGSGTRLTVV.

The chain links TRBV7-2 to TRBJ2-1; D possibly corresponds to TRBD2 (5 bases). This CDR3 is built from 15 residues. Germline V gene lookup returns CDR1 SGHTA and CDR2 FQGNSA. Trimming removed 0 bases from V and 0 bases from J, with 6 bases in between. CDR3 bases: TGTGCCAGCAGCTTAGCGGGGAGCTCCTACAATGAGCAGTTCTTC. This translates into CASSLAGSSYNEQFF.

V is TRBV19 and J is TRBJ1-1; 8 nucleotides match TRBD1. The germline CDR1 and CDR2 sequences are LNHDA and SQIVND (reference sequence). The trim removed 3 bases at V and 6 bases at J, leaving 6 bases unmatched. The CDR3 contains 14 residues. CDR3 loop: CASSMQGARSEAFF. CDR3 nucleotides: TGTGCCAGTAGTATGCAGGGGGCGCGGTCTGAAGCTTTCTTT.

V usage is TRBV6-1 and J usage is TRBJ2-7; TRBD1 is a possible D gene (5 bases). This CDR3 contains 13 residues. The V end lost 10 bases, the J end lost 2 bases, and 15 bases lay between the germline ends. From germline, CDR1 is MNHNS and CDR2 SASEGT. As DNA, the CDR3 is TGTGCCATCTACCTGACAGTAGCCTACGAGCAGTACTTC. This codes for CAIYLTVAYEQYF.